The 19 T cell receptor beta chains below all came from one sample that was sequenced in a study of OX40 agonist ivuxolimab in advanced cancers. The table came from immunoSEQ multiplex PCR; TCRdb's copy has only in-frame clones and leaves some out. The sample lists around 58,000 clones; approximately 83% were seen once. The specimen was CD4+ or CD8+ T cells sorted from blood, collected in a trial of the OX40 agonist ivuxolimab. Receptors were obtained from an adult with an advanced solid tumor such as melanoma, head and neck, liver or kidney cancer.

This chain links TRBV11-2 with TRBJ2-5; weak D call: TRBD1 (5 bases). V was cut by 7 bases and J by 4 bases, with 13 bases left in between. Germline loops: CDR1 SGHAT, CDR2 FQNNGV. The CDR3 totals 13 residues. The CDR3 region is CASMTQGGETQYF. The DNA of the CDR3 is TGTGCCAGCATGACTCAGGGTGGAGAGACCCAGTACTTC.

The CDR3 loop is CAAATLDTEAFF. The CDR3 coding sequence is TGTGCCGCCGCGACCCTTGACACTGAAGCTTTCTTT. The chain links TRBV28 to TRBJ1-1; D gene ambiguous. The CDR3 loop spans 12 amino acids. The germline V gene has CDR1 MDHEN and CDR2 SYDVKM. The V and J ends lost 11 bases and 3 bases respectively, with 13 bases between them.

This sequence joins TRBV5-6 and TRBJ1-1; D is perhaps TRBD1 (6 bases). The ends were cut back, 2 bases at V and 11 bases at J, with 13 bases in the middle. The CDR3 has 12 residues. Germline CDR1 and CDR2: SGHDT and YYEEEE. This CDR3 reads CASSFQLGGAFF. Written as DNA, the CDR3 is TGTGCCAGCAGCTTCCAGTTGGGGGGCGCTTTCTTT.

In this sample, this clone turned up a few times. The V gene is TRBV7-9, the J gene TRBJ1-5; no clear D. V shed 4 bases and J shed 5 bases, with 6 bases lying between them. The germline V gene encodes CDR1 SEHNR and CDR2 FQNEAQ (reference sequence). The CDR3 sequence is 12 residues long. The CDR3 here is CASSSGYQPQHF. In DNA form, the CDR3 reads TGTGCCAGCAGCTCGGGGTATCAGCCCCAGCATTTT.

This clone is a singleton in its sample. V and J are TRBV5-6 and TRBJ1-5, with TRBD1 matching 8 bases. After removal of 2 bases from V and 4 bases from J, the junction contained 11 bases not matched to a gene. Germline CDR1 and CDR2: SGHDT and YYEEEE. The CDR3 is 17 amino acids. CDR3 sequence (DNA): TGTGCCAGCAGCTTTTCGCCAGGGGGCACCTTAAATCAGCCCCAGCATTTT. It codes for CASSFSPGGTLNQPQHF. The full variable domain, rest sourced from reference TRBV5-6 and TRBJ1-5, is DAGVTQSPTHLIKTRGQQVTLRCSPKSGHDTVSWYQQALGQGPQFIFQYYEEEERQRGNFPDRFSGHQFPNYSSELNVNALLLGDSALYLCASSFSPGGTLNQPQHFGDGTRLSIL.

The CDR3 spells CASSWSRAREQFF. The CDR3 nucleotides read TGTGCCAGCAGTTGGAGTCGGGCCCGTGAGCAGTTCTTC. V and J are TRBV6-5 and TRBJ2-1; D gene unclear. Germline lookup yields CDR1 MNHEY and CDR2 SVGAGI. This CDR3 is built from 13 residues. Trimming removed 4 bases at V and 9 bases at J, with 13 bases between.

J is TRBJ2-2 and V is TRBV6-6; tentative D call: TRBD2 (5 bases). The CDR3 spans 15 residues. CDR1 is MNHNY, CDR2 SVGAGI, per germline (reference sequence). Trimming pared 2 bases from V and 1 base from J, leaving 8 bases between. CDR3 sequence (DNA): TGTGCCAGCAGTTACGGAGGCCGGAACACCGGGGAGCTGTTTTTT. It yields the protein CASSYGGRNTGELFF.

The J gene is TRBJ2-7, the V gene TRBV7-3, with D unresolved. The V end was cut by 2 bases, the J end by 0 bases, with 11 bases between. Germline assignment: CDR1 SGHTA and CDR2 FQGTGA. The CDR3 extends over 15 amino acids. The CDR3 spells CASSLGYGPSYEQYF. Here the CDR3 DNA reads TGTGCCAGCAGCTTAGGGTATGGACCCTCCTACGAGCAGTACTTC.

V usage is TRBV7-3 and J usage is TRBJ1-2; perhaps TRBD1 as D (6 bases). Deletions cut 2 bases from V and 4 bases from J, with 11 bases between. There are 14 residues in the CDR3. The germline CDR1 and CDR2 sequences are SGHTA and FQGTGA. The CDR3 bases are TGTGCCAGCAGCTTATCGGGGGCTGGCTATGGCTACACCTTC. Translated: CASSLSGAGYGYTF.

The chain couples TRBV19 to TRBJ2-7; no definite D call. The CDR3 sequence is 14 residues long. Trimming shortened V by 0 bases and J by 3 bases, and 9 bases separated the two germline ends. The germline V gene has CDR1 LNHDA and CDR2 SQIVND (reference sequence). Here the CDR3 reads CASSIDGLNYEQYF. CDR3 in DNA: TGTGCCAGTAGTATAGACGGCTTAAACTACGAGCAGTACTTC. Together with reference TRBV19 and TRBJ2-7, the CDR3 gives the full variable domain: DGGITQSPKYLFRKEGQNVTLSCEQNLNHDAMYWYRQDPGQGLRLIYYSQIVNDFQKGDIAEGYSVSREKKESFPLTVTSAQKNPTAFYLCASSIDGLNYEQYFGPGTRLTVT.

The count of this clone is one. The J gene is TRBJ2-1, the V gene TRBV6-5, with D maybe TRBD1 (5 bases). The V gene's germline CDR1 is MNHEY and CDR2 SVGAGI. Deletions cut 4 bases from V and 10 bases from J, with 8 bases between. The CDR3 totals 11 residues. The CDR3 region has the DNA TGTGCCAGCAGTTCCTCAGGGGAGCAGTTCTTC. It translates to CASSSSGEQFF.

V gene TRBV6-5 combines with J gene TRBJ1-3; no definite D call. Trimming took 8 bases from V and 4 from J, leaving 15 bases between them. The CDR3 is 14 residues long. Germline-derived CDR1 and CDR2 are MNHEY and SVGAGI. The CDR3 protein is CASSGFISGNTIYF. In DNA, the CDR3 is TGTGCCAGCTCGGGGTTCATTTCGGGAAACACCATATATTTT.

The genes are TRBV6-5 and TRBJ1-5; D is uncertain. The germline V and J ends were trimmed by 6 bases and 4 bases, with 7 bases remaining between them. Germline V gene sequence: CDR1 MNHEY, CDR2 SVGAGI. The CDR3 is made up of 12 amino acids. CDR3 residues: CASSWTNQPQHF. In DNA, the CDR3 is TGTGCCAGCAGCTGGACTAATCAGCCCCAGCATTTT.

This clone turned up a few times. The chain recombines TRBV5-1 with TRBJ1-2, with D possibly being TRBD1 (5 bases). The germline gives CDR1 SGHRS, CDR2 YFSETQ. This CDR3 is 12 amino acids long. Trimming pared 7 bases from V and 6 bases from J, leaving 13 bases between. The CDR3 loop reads CASAYGGNGYTF. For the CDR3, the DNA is TGCGCCAGCGCCTACGGGGGGAATGGCTACACCTTC.

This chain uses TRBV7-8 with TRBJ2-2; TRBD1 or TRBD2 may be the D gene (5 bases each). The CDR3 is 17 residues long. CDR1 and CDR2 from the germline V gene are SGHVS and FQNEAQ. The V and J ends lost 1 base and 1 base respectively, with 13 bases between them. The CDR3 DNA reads TGTGCCAGCAGCTTAGGGCTAGTGGGGGTGAACACCGGGGAGCTGTTTTTT. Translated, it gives CASSLGLVGVNTGELFF.

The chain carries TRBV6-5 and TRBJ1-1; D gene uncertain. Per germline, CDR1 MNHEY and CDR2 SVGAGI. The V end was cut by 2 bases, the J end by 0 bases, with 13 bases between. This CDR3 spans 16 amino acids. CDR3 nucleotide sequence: TGTGCCAGCAGTTACGGGTTGCAGACTATGAACACTGAAGCTTTCTTT. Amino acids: CASSYGLQTMNTEAFF.

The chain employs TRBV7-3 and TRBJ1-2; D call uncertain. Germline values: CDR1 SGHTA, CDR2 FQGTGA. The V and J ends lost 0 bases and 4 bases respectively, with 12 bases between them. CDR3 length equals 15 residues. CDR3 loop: CASSLTGSLVYGYTF. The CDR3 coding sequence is TGTGCCAGCAGCTTAACAGGGTCACTCGTCTATGGCTACACCTTC.

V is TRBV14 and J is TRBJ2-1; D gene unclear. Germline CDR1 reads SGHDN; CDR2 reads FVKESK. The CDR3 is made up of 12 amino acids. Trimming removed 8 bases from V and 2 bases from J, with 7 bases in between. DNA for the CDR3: TGTGCCAGCGGCAGAGCCTACAATGAGCAGTTCTTC. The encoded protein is CASGRAYNEQFF.

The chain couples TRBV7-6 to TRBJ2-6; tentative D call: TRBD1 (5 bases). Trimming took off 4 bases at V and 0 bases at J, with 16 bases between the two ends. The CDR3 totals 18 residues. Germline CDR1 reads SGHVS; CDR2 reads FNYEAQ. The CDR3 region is CASSSPTDFHSGANVLTF. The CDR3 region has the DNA TGTGCCAGCAGCTCACCGACAGACTTTCACTCTGGGGCCAACGTCCTGACTTTC.